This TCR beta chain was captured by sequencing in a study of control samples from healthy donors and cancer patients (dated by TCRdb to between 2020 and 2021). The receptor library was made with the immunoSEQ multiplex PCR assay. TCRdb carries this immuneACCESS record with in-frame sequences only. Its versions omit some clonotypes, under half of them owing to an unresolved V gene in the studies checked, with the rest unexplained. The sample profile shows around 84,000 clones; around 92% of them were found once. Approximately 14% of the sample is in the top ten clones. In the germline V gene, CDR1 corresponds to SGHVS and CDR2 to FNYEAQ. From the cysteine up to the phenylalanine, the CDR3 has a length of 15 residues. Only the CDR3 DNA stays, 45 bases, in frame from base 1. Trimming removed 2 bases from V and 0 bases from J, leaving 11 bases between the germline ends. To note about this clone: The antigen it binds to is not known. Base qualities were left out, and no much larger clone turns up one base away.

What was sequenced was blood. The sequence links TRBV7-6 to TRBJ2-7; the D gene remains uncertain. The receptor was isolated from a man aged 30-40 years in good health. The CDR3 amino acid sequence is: CASSLSPLSSYEQYF. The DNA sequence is TGTGCCAGCAGCTTAAGCCCGTTAAGCTCCTACGAGCAGTACTTC.